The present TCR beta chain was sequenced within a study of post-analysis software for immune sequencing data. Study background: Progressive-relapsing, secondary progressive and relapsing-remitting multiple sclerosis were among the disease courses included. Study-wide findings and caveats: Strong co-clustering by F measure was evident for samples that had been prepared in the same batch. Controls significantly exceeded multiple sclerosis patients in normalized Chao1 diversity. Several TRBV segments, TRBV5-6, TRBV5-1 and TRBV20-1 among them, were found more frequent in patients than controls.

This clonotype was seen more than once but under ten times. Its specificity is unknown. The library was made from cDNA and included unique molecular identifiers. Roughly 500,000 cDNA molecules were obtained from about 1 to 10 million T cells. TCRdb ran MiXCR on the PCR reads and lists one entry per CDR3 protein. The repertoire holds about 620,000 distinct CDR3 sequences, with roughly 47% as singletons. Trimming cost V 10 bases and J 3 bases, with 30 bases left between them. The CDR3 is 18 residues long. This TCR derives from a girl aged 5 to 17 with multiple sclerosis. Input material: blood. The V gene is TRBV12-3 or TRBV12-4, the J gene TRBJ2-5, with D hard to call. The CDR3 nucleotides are TGTGCCATCTTTAATGGGTCAGTCCAAACAATGGGGAAAGAGACCCAGTACTTC. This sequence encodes CAIFNGSVQTMGKETQYF.